This T cell receptor (beta chain) was sequenced for a study of sequential checkpoint blockade in melanoma. For the study at large: After both sequences, patients received maintenance nivolumab.

Treatment reported: randomized to nivolumab then ipilimumab (arm A) or the reverse (arm B). This table comes from immunoSEQ multiplex PCR, and its TCRdb copy is limited to in-frame clones, with some not included. Of 35,000 to 50,000 clones listed, roughly 88% are singletons. The CDR3 is made up of 17 amino acids. In germline, CDR1 is SEHNR, CDR2 FQNEAQ (reference sequence). The ends lost 1 base at V and 7 bases at J; junction bases unmatched: 13. The source material was CD8+ T cells sorted from blood (inferred from file names), sampled from a patient given nivolumab and ipilimumab in sequence. This TCR was recovered from a human donor with melanoma. The J gene is TRBJ1-5, the V gene TRBV7-9, with 7 bases lining up with TRBD1. CDR3 loop: CASSLVQRGQGRQPQHF. The CDR3 coding sequence is TGTGCCAGCAGCTTAGTTCAAAGGGGGCAGGGTCGGCAGCCCCAGCATTTT.